Listed below are T cell receptor beta chains from one sample, sequenced in a study of blood T cell repertoires in COVID-19. Sequencing used immunoSEQ multiplex PCR; TCRdb keeps in-frame clones, though not all of them. The sample yields roughly 150,000 clones, 70% to 85% seen once. The specimen was peripheral blood. These TCRs come from a woman in her 50s in a cohort sampled during active or convalescent COVID-19. Both conserved end residues are part of each CDR3. A D gene is named only where the DNA matches it firmly. Some rows have no size entry. The others give once, few or many, or a class for an expanded clone.

TGTGCCAGCAGCAATACAGGGAACACTGAAGCTTTCTTT,CASSNTGNTEAFF,TRBJ1-1,-,TRBV11-3,-,13
TGTGCCAGCTCACCGGCAGGGGGGTCCTACAATGAGCAGTTCTTC,CASSPAGGSYNEQFF,TRBJ2-1,-,TRBV18,-,15
TGTGCCAGCAGATGGGACGTGGGGGGGTCCTACGAGCAGTACTTC,CASRWDVGGSYEQYF,TRBJ2-7,TRBD2,TRBV5-4,-,15
TGCGCCAGCAGCCCACGCCGGGACTTAAGGGAGCAGTACTTC,CASSPRRDLREQYF,TRBJ2-7,-,TRBV4-1,-,14
TGTGCCAGTAGTATATGGGCCCCTAACACAGATACGCAGTATTTT,CASSIWAPNTDTQYF,TRBJ2-3,-,TRBV19,-,15
TGTGCCTGGAGCCGGACAGGGGCAACGCAGGAAAAACTGTTTTTT,CAWSRTGATQEKLFF,TRBJ1-4,TRBD1,TRBV30,-,15
TGTGCCAGTAGTAGGGGGACAGGGAGCTCCTACGAGCAGTACTTC,CASSRGTGSSYEQYF,TRBJ2-7,TRBD1,TRBV19,-,15
TGTGCCAGCAGCTTACAGTCAGGGGCCAACACCGGGGAGCTGTTTTTT,CASSLQSGANTGELFF,TRBJ2-2,-,TRBV7-3,-,16
TGTGCCAGCAGCCGACTAGCGGGGGAACAGAATGAGCAGTTCTTC,CASSRLAGEQNEQFF,TRBJ2-1,TRBD2,TRBV9,-,15
TGTGCCAGCAGCTTTAGCCAACGTTCCGGAAACATTCAGTACTTC,CASSFSQRSGNIQYF,TRBJ2-4,-,TRBV7-9,-,15
TGTGCCAGCAGCTTAGCGCTGGCTGAAGATAATTCACCCCTCCACTTT,CASSLALAEDNSPLHF,TRBJ1-6,-,TRBV7-6,-,16
TGTGCCAGCAGACTAGACAGGGATTCCTATAATTCACCCCTCCACTTT,CASRLDRDSYNSPLHF,TRBJ1-6,TRBD1,TRBV27,-,16
TGTGCCAGCAGCTCAACAGGGAGGGGCAATCAGCCCCAGCATTTT,CASSSTGRGNQPQHF,TRBJ1-5,-,TRBV7-9,-,15
TGTGCCAGCAGCTCGGTAGCGCTTCCGAACACCGGGGAGCTGTTTTTT,CASSSVALPNTGELFF,TRBJ2-2,-,TRBV5-5,few,16
TGCGCCAGCAGCCAAGGCCCCCGAGGACTAGTCTCCTACGAGCAGTACTTC,CASSQGPRGLVSYEQYF,TRBJ2-7,TRBD2,TRBV4-1,-,17
TGTGCCAGCAGCGTATTCGGAGGGGAAGAGACCCAGTACTTC,CASSVFGGEETQYF,TRBJ2-5,-,TRBV9,-,14
TGTGCCACCAGCAGAGATGCCACAGTAGCGGAACTGTTTTTT,CATSRDATVAELFF,TRBJ1-4,-,TRBV15,-,14
TGTGCCAGCAGTTATAGAGAGGCCACTGAAGCTTTCTTT,CASSYREATEAFF,TRBJ1-1,-,TRBV27,-,13
TGTGCCAGCAGCCCGGACAGGCCCTATGGCTACACCTTC,CASSPDRPYGYTF,TRBJ1-2,TRBD1,TRBV3-1/TRBV3-2,-,13
TGTGCCAGCAGCACATGGGGCATGTACGACGAGCAGTACTTC,CASSTWGMYDEQYF,TRBJ2-7,-,TRBV5-4,-,14
TGTGCCATCAGTGACCGGAAGACAGATTCTTATGGCTACACCTTC,CAISDRKTDSYGYTF,TRBJ1-2,-,TRBV10-3,once,15
TGTGCCTGGAGCTCTGGATGGGAGCATACGCAGTATTTT,CAWSSGWEHTQYF,TRBJ2-3,-,TRBV30,-,13
TGTGCCAGCAGCTTACAGGGCACCGGGGAGCTGTTTTTT,CASSLQGTGELFF,TRBJ2-2,-,TRBV7-2,few,13
TGCAGCGTCCGGACCGGGATTTCGAACACTGAAGCTTTCTTT,CSVRTGISNTEAFF,TRBJ1-1,-,TRBV29-1,-,14
TGTGCCAGCAGCTCACAAGAGGGACAGCCCCAGCATTTT,CASSSQEGQPQHF,TRBJ1-5,-,TRBV7-2,few,13
TGTGCCAGCAGTGAAGCTGTAACAGGTACTGGGGCCAACGTCCTGACTTTC,CASSEAVTGTGANVLTF,TRBJ2-6,-,TRBV6-1,-,17
TGTGCCAGCAGTTATAGGGGAATGAACACTGAAGCTTTCTTT,CASSYRGMNTEAFF,TRBJ1-1,-,TRBV6-5,-,14
TGTGCCTGGAGTACACAGGGGGGACAGCCCCAGCATTTT,CAWSTQGGQPQHF,TRBJ1-5,TRBD1,TRBV30,-,13
TGTGCCAGCTCATTAACAGCTTTCCAAGAGACCCAGTACTTC,CASSLTAFQETQYF,TRBJ2-5,-,TRBV18,-,14
TGTGCCAGCAGCTTCGACAGGGGGCAAGCTCTATCTGGAAACACCATATATTTT,CASSFDRGQALSGNTIYF,TRBJ1-3,TRBD1,TRBV7-9,-,18
TGTGCCAGCACCTTTGTGTCAGTCTCCTACGAGCAGTACTTC,CASTFVSVSYEQYF,TRBJ2-7,-,TRBV7-9,-,14
TGCGCCAGCAGCTTTGGGGGGGCCGGCAATGAGCAGTTCTTC,CASSFGGAGNEQFF,TRBJ2-1,-,TRBV5-1,-,14
TGTGCCAGCAGCGCGGGGGGCAATCAGCCCCAGCATTTT,CASSAGGNQPQHF,TRBJ1-5,-,TRBV12-3/TRBV12-4,-,13
TGTGCCAGTAGTATCTTTGTATCAGAAAACACTGAAGCTTTCTTT,CASSIFVSENTEAFF,TRBJ1-1,-,TRBV19,-,15
TGTGCCAGTAGTATCCTTGCGGGCCGGTACAATGAGCAGTTCTTC,CASSILAGRYNEQFF,TRBJ2-1,-,TRBV19,-,15
TGTGCCAGCGACCAACGGGACATCACCCGGACCCAGTACTTC,CASDQRDITRTQYF,TRBJ2-5,-,TRBV2,-,14
TGTGCCTCGGAGGGGAGGCCAACTAACTATGGCTACACCTTC,CASEGRPTNYGYTF,TRBJ1-2,-,TRBV30,-,14
TGTGCCAGTAGTCCGAGGGCGGATTATAATTCACCCCTCCACTTT,CASSPRADYNSPLHF,TRBJ1-6,-,TRBV19,-,15
TGTGCCACCAGCAGTATTGAAAAACTGTTTTTT,CATSSIEKLFF,TRBJ1-4,-,TRBV15,-,11